This T cell receptor beta chain was recorded in a study of blood T cells in healthy people across ages. Turning to the study itself: Template switching picked up about one barcoded beta molecule for each two T cells.

About this clonotype itself: Its antigen remains unknown.

Findings and limits, study-wide: A greater number of naive CD4+ cells and higher diversity distinguished long-lived donors from aged donors.

Germline V gives CDR1 DFQATT, CDR2 SNEGSKA (reference sequence). V gave up 1 base and J gave up 5 bases; unmatched junction bases: 2. The CDR3 extends over 14 amino acids. Using a J-beta primer mix together with a sample-barcoded 5' primer, a second PCR was run for roughly 6 to 11 cycles. Every cDNA molecule bore a tag from a template-switch adaptor containing 12 random nucleotides. TCRdb ran MiXCR on the 5' RACE reads and lists one entry per CDR3 protein. This table holds some 1.5 million distinct CDR3 sequences, over 25% found once. Peripheral blood, about 10 milliliters per donor, was collected. The receptor was isolated from a woman aged 30 to 39 in good health. This chain uses TRBV20-1 with TRBJ1-5; 10 bases agree with TRBD1. Specimen: blood. CDR3 coding DNA: TGCAGTGCTAGAGGGACAGGGGGGTATCAGCCCCAGCATTTT. This sequence encodes CSARGTGGYQPQHF.